This record concerns one T cell receptor (beta chain) sequence. The TCR beta profiling, which covered VDJ combination and CDR3 sequence, was carried out using genomic DNA as the template. TCRdb re-derived calls from the reads in MiXCR, one entry per CDR3 protein. Among tens of thousands of distinct CDR3 sequences, about half were seen once, and the ten largest hold over 50%. This specimen comes from a study of CD8+CD57+ T cells in acquired aplastic anemia. At the level of the study: Average DNA yield from sorted CD4+ and CD8+ cells was around 3.2 ug. On average, healthy donors gave some 11 million reads for CD4+ cells.

V gave up 2 bases and J gave up 3 bases, with 7 bases separating them. The CDR3 is 13 residues long. The germline V gene encodes CDR1 MNHEY and CDR2 SVGAGI. Sequencing was carried out using sorted CD4+, CD8+, or CD8+CD57+ T cells (not recorded which) from PBMCs. The chain combines TRBV6-5 with TRBJ1-2; D remains unclear. The sequence derives from a human donor in good health, serving as a control. In nucleotides, the CDR3 is TGTGCCAGCAGTTACGAGGACTACTATGGCTACACCTTC. Translation gives CASSYEDYYGYTF.